The 27 T cell receptor beta chains below all came from one sample that was sequenced in a study of blood T cells in healthy people across ages. A sample-barcoded 5' primer and a J-beta primer mix were used in a second PCR of about 6 to 11 cycles. TCRdb re-derived calls from the 5' RACE reads in MiXCR, one entry per CDR3 protein. Of about a million distinct CDR3 sequences listed, roughly 47% are singletons. Sample: blood. The source of these receptors is an older woman in good health.

This clonotype was seen more than once but under ten times. The chain uses TRBV4-2 and TRBJ1-1; no firm D call. The V gene lost 1 base and the J gene lost 6 bases, with 12 bases spanning the gap. Germline V gene sequence: CDR1 LGHNA, CDR2 YNFKEQ. The CDR3 loop spans 14 amino acids. CDR3 nucleotide sequence: TGTGCCAGCAGCCAAGTTAATGTAGACGCTGAAGCTTTCTTT. Translating it yields CASSQVNVDAEAFF.

This clonotype was seen a few times. The gene calls are TRBV3-1 and TRBJ2-5; D might be TRBD2 (5 bases). V gave up 8 bases and J gave up 3 bases, with 10 bases separating them. This CDR3 has 12 amino acids. CDR1 and CDR2 from the germline V gene are LGHDT and YNNKEL (reference sequence). The CDR3 reads CASAGLEETQYF. The CDR3 nucleotides read TGTGCCAGCGCTGGACTGGAAGAGACCCAGTACTTC.

The rearrangement links TRBV20-1 to TRBJ2-1; D possibly corresponds to TRBD2 (6 bases). The length of the CDR3 is 15 residues. Germline CDR1 and CDR2: DFQATT and SNEGSKA (reference sequence). The V and J ends lost 0 bases and 10 bases respectively, with 19 bases between them. CDR3: CSARDDGRNSYEQFF. The CDR3 DNA reads as TGCAGTGCTAGAGATGACGGGAGAAACTCCTACGAGCAGTTCTTC.

The CDR3 loop reads CASSTLTSSGTDTQYF. In DNA form, the CDR3 reads TGCGCCAGCAGCACCTTGACTAGCTCTGGCACAGATACGCAGTATTTT. The V gene is TRBV4-3, the J gene TRBJ2-3; 7 nucleotides agree with TRBD2. J lost 1 base, V lost 5 bases, and 9 bases had no gene match. Germline CDR1 LGHNA, CDR2 YSLEER. The CDR3 covers 16 residues.

Details on this clonotype: The CDR3 carries no conserved terminal phenylalanine or tryptophan, so it likely arises from a read error. The chain has TRBV4-1 and TRBJ2-6; 11 nucleotides align to TRBD2. Germline V gives CDR1 MGHRA, CDR2 YSYEKL. The ends lost 4 bases at V and 0 bases at J; junction bases unmatched: 17. The length of the CDR3 is 22 residues. The CDR3 spells CASSPFLQLAGGPSSGANVLTS. DNA for the CDR3: TGCGCCAGCAGCCCCTTTTTACAATTAGCGGGAGGGCCCAGCTCTGGGGCCAACGTCCTGACTTCC.

The chain couples TRBV10-1 to TRBJ2-3; no firm D call. Germline-derived CDR1 and CDR2 are WNHNN and SYGVQD (reference sequence). The CDR3 totals 13 residues. V was shortened by 4 bases and J by 0 bases, with 5 bases between the two germline ends. CDR3 nucleotide sequence: TGCGCCAGCAGTGCCCGGAGCACAGATACGCAGTATTTT. It translates to CASSARSTDTQYF.

J is TRBJ1-2 and V is TRBV29-1, with 12 bases lining up with TRBD1. The CDR3 covers 19 residues. The germline V gene encodes CDR1 SQVTM and CDR2 ANQGSEA. Trimming removed 6 bases from V and 3 bases from J; junction bases left unmatched: 20. CDR3 region: CSVRAEGRDRGQRDYGYTF. Here the CDR3 DNA reads TGCAGCGTGAGGGCCGAGGGCCGGGACAGGGGGCAGCGAGACTATGGCTACACCTTC.

This clonotype occurred a few times. The V call is TRBV29-1, the J call TRBJ2-7; TRBD1 aligns across 7 bases. There are 20 residues in the CDR3. The V and J ends lost 3 bases and 0 bases, in that order; junction bases with no gene match: 23. Germline V gives CDR1 SQVTM, CDR2 ANQGSEA. CDR3 nucleotide sequence: TGCAGCGTTGAGAGGGGGCCCCCGGGACAGATGAAAATCCACTCCTACGAGCAGTACTTC. Translated, it gives CSVERGPPGQMKIHSYEQYF.

The chain joins TRBV6-6 to TRBJ2-5; possibly TRBD2 for D (6 bases). The V end was cut by 2 bases, the J end by 5 bases, with 21 bases between. The germline V gene encodes CDR1 MNHNY and CDR2 SVGAGI (reference sequence). The CDR3 runs to 17 residues. The CDR3 sequence: CASSYTPRREQMETQYF. Here the CDR3 DNA reads TGTGCCAGCAGTTACACTCCCAGGAGGGAGCAAATGGAGACCCAGTACTTC.

About this clonotype: A read error is possible here, since a much larger clone lies one base away. V and J are TRBV28 and TRBJ2-3; D may be TRBD1 (6 bases). V was shortened by 8 bases and J by 1 base, with 10 bases between the two germline ends. The CDR3 consists of 13 residues. Germline CDR1 reads MDHEN; CDR2 reads SYDVKM. The CDR3 bases are TGTGCCAGCGGTCGACAGGGCACAGATACGCAGTATTTT. It yields the protein CASGRQGTDTQYF.

There are a few counts of this clonotype. This chain links TRBV7-6 with TRBJ2-3, with D perhaps given as TRBD1 or TRBD2 (6 bases each). V was pared by 2 bases and J by 2 bases, with 20 bases between. The germline gives CDR1 SGHVS, CDR2 FNYEAQ. The CDR3 runs 18 residues. The DNA of the CDR3 is TGTGCCAGCAGCTTAAGGGCACAGGGTAGCGGTTTCACAGATACGCAGTATTTT. Translating gives CASSLRAQGSGFTDTQYF. Together with reference TRBV7-6 and TRBJ2-3, the CDR3 gives the full variable domain: GAGVSQSPRYKVTKRGQDVALRCDPISGHVSLYWYRQALGQGPEFLTYFNYEAQQDKSGLPNDRFSAERPEGSISTLTIQRTEQRDSAMYRCASSLRAQGSGFTDTQYFGPGTRLTVL.

This chain connects TRBV5-1 to TRBJ2-1; the match to TRBD2 covers 7 bases. Germline CDR1 and CDR2: SGHRS and YFSETQ. The CDR3 is made up of 15 amino acids. V dropped 6 bases and J dropped 5; count of bases not matched to a gene: 11. This CDR3 is CASMAPGRNHNEQFF. In DNA form, the CDR3 reads TGCGCCAGCATGGCCCCCGGGAGGAACCACAATGAGCAGTTCTTC. Variable domain in full (rest from reference TRBV5-1 and TRBJ2-1): KAGVTQTPRYLIKTRGQQVTLSCSPISGHRSVSWYQQTPGQGLQFLFEYFSETQRNKGNFPGRFSGRQFSNSRSEMNVSTLELGDSALYLCASMAPGRNHNEQFFGPGTRLTVL.

This chain joins TRBV20-1 and TRBJ1-5; the D gene is possibly TRBD1 (6 bases). The germline V and J ends were trimmed by 6 bases and 0 bases, with 9 bases remaining between them. Germline assignment: CDR1 DFQATT and CDR2 SNEGSKA (reference sequence). This CDR3 spans 13 amino acids. The CDR3 region is CSAWTASNQPQHF. The CDR3 bases are TGCAGTGCCTGGACAGCTAGCAATCAGCCCCAGCATTTT.

The table lists this clonotype with a few counts. In DNA, the CDR3 is TGTGCCATCAGTGTCAGTAATTCACCCCTCCACTTT. It translates to CAISVSNSPLHF. This rearrangement joins TRBV10-3 to TRBJ1-6; unclear D gene. CDR1 is ENHRY, CDR2 SYGVKD, per germline. The V gene lost 4 bases and the J gene lost 6 bases, with 4 bases spanning the gap. This CDR3 region has 12 residues.

The chain has TRBV2 and TRBJ2-3; D unclear. Germline assignment: CDR1 SNHLY and CDR2 FYNNEI. The V and J ends lost 6 bases and 3 bases respectively, with 22 bases between them. The CDR3 is 17 residues long. The CDR3 region has the DNA TGTGCCAGCAGCCCCGGACCTGCCGTAATGCGGACAGATACGCAGTATTTT. As protein: CASSPGPAVMRTDTQYF.

The chain joins TRBV27 to TRBJ2-2; D unresolved. CDR3 length: 14 amino acids. Looked up from germline, CDR1 is MNHEY and CDR2 is SMNVEV (reference sequence). V lost 6 bases and J lost 2, with 10 bases in between. The chain's CDR3 is CASSGNSNTGELFF. In DNA form, the CDR3 reads TGTGCCAGCAGCGGTAATTCTAACACCGGGGAGCTGTTTTTT.

DNA of the CDR3: TGTGCCAGCAACGGACGAGGAAGGGGGTATGGTAGCAATCAGCCCCAGCATTTT. The encoded protein is CASNGRGRGYGSNQPQHF. The chain recombines TRBV6-2 or TRBV6-3 with TRBJ1-5; the D gene is possibly TRBD1 (6 bases). V shed 7 bases and J shed 0 bases, with 22 bases lying between them. The CDR3 extends over 18 amino acids. Germline V gene data show CDR1 as MNHEY and CDR2 as SVGEGT.

This clonotype was seen more than once but under ten times. This rearrangement joins TRBV29-1 to TRBJ2-4, with 8 bases aligning to TRBD1. From germline, CDR1 is SQVTM and CDR2 ANQGSEA. This CDR3 has 13 residues. Trimming at V came to 7 bases and at J to 5 bases, leaving 7 bases not matched to a gene. The CDR3 spells CSARQGTQNIQYF. The DNA of the CDR3 is TGCAGCGCCCGACAGGGGACCCAAAACATTCAGTACTTC.

The J gene is TRBJ2-2, the V gene TRBV28, with D tentatively TRBD2 (7 bases). The V end lost 6 bases, the J end lost 5 bases, and 19 bases lay between the germline ends. The CDR3 consists of 16 residues. Per the germline V gene, CDR1 is MDHEN and CDR2 is SYDVKM. The CDR3 coding sequence is TGTGCCAGCAGGTACCCCCGGGGGGCGCTTACCGGGGAGCTGTTTTTT. It encodes CASRYPRGALTGELFF.

This chain connects TRBV3-1 to TRBJ2-1; 8 bases align to TRBD1. J was trimmed by 6 bases and V by 4 bases; bases with no gene match: 14. The V gene's germline CDR1 is LGHDT and CDR2 YNNKEL (reference sequence). The CDR3 extends over 17 amino acids. The CDR3 region is CASSPRNRGSLGNEQFF. The CDR3 DNA reads TGTGCCAGCAGCCCTAGGAACAGGGGGAGCCTCGGCAATGAGCAGTTCTTC.

This rearrangement joins TRBV25-1 to TRBJ2-4; D is possibly TRBD2 (6 bases). The DNA matches TRBJ2-7 better at its end, which makes the J call doubtful. The germline CDR1 and CDR2 sequences are MGHDK and SYGVNS. This CDR3 is 13 amino acids long. CDR3: CASRLTGDYEQYF. In DNA form, the CDR3 reads TGTGCCAGCAGACTTACGGGGGACTACGAGCAGTACTTC.

The chain combines TRBV20-1 with TRBJ2-7; D is unclear. Trimming shortened V by 3 bases and J by 1 base, and 13 bases separated the two germline ends. The germline gives CDR1 DFQATT, CDR2 SNEGSKA (reference sequence). This CDR3 comprises 14 residues. DNA for the CDR3: TGCAGTGCTAGTATCCCACATGGGTCCTACGAGCAGTACTTC. Translating gives CSASIPHGSYEQYF.

The gene calls are TRBV27 and TRBJ2-1, with D possibly being TRBD1 (6 bases). This CDR3 has 16 amino acids. Germline assignment: CDR1 MNHEY and CDR2 SMNVEV (reference sequence). V was shortened by 6 bases and J by 0 bases, with 15 bases between the two germline ends. The CDR3 coding sequence is TGTGCCAGCAGACGCTACAGGGATAGCTCCTACAATGAGCAGTTCTTC. Translation gives CASRRYRDSSYNEQFF.

The chain recombines TRBV25-1 with TRBJ2-5; weak D call: TRBD2 (5 bases). Germline assignment: CDR1 MGHDK and CDR2 SYGVNS. This CDR3 spans 18 amino acids. Trimming removed 1 base from V and 5 bases from J, with 23 bases in between. Here the CDR3 DNA reads TGTGCCAGCAGTGAATTCGAATGGGCCCGGGGTTATCCGGAGACCCAGTACTTC. This sequence encodes CASSEFEWARGYPETQYF.

The chain uses TRBV4-1 and TRBJ2-6; no definite D call. Trimming removed 1 base at V and 2 bases at J, with 9 bases between. The CDR3 has 16 residues. Looked up from germline, CDR1 is MGHRA and CDR2 is YSYEKL. In DNA form, the CDR3 reads TGCGCCAGCAGCCAAGTCTCCCGTCCTGGGGCCAACGTCCTGACTTTC. It translates to CASSQVSRPGANVLTF.

The chain is built from TRBV20-1 and TRBJ2-5; no reliable D call. Germline V gene data show CDR1 as DFQATT and CDR2 as SNEGSKA (reference sequence). CDR3 length: 10 amino acids. V dropped 8 bases and J dropped 4 bases, with 8 bases sitting between them. The chain's CDR3 is CSFERETQYF. In DNA form, the CDR3 reads TGCAGTTTTGAGCGAGAGACCCAGTACTTC.

Worth noting for this clonotype: The junction and the germline gene differ at one end; a read error may be behind it. The J gene is TRBJ2-3, the V gene TRBV20-1, with D uncertain. Looked up from germline, CDR1 is DFQATT and CDR2 is SNEGSKA (reference sequence). The length of the CDR3 is 15 residues. This CDR3 reads CNARDQAPNRDTQYF. In DNA form, the CDR3 reads TGCAATGCTAGAGATCAGGCTCCGAACCGGGATACGCAGTATTTT.